A selection of T cell receptor beta chains follows, all from one sample in a study of glioma-infiltrating T cells. TCRdb re-called the multiplex PCR reads through MiXCR, storing one row per CDR3 protein. This sample carries fewer than 500,000 distinct CDR3 sequences, 41% of them seen once, and the ten largest clones take about 12%. The source material was glioma tissue, nonneoplastic brain tissue, or PBMCs (not recorded which). Receptor source: a human donor with low-grade glioma or glioblastoma, undergoing nonglioma brain surgery, or in good health (not recorded which). Each CDR3 is given with its conserved first and last residue. D genes are given only for firm matches. For some rows the clone size is stated as once, few or many, or as a class when expanded; others skip it.

v_gene: TRBV4-1
d_gene: NA
abundance: few
j_gene: TRBJ2-2
CDR3nt: TGCGCCAGCAGCCAAGCATCTGCGGGGTCGAACACCGGGGAGCTGTTTTTT
CDR3aa: CASSQASAGSNTGELFF

v_gene: TRBV2
d_gene: NA
abundance: NA
j_gene: TRBJ1-5
CDR3nt: TGTGCCAGCACGGGGGTTTTTAGCAATCAGCCCCAGCATTTT
CDR3aa: CASTGVFSNQPQHF

v_gene: TRBV2
d_gene: NA
abundance: NA
j_gene: TRBJ1-1
CDR3nt: TGTGCCAGCAGCCTACAGGATTGGAACACTGAAGCTTTCTTT
CDR3aa: CASSLQDWNTEAFF

v_gene: TRBV28
d_gene: NA
abundance: NA
j_gene: TRBJ2-4
CDR3nt: TGTGCCAGCAGTTTATTTTGGGGCCCGCTAGCCAAAGACATTCAGTACTTC
CDR3aa: CASSLFWGPLAKDIQYF

v_gene: TRBV7-6
d_gene: TRBD2
abundance: NA
j_gene: TRBJ2-1
CDR3nt: TGTGCCAGTAGACTAGCGGGGGCCTCCGATGAGCAGTTCTTC
CDR3aa: CASRLAGASDEQFF

v_gene: TRBV11-2
d_gene: TRBD2
abundance: few
j_gene: TRBJ2-7
CDR3nt: TGTGCCAGCAGCAGACTAGCGGGAGGTTGGGAGCAGTACTTC
CDR3aa: CASSRLAGGWEQYF

v_gene: TRBV20-1
d_gene: NA
abundance: few
j_gene: TRBJ2-3
CDR3nt: TGCAGTGCTGCCCCTGGGTCCCGGTCCGATACGCAGTATTTT
CDR3aa: CSAAPGSRSDTQYF

v_gene: TRBV12-3/TRBV12-4
d_gene: TRBD1
abundance: NA
j_gene: TRBJ2-5
CDR3nt: TGTGCCAGCAGTCCCCCGGACAGGGAAGGGACCCAGTACTTC
CDR3aa: CASSPPDREGTQYF

v_gene: TRBV4-3
d_gene: TRBD2
abundance: few
j_gene: TRBJ2-1
CDR3nt: TGCGCCAGCAGCCAAGCGGGACTAGCGGGAGGGGGGCAGTTCTTC
CDR3aa: CASSQAGLAGGGQFF

v_gene: TRBV20-1
d_gene: TRBD2
abundance: NA
j_gene: TRBJ2-7
CDR3nt: TGCAGTGCGGCCGGGACTAGCGGATTCTACGAGCAGTACTTC
CDR3aa: CSAAGTSGFYEQYF

v_gene: TRBV27
d_gene: TRBD2
abundance: many
j_gene: TRBJ2-1
CDR3nt: TGTGCCAGCAGACTAGCGGGAGGGCCAGAGAATGAGCAGTTCTTC
CDR3aa: CASRLAGGPENEQFF

v_gene: TRBV20-1
d_gene: TRBD2
abundance: NA
j_gene: TRBJ2-7
CDR3nt: TGCAGTGCTAGAGATTTGGGTTCGGGCGGGAGATTTGGCGAGCAGTACTTC
CDR3aa: CSARDLGSGGRFGEQYF

v_gene: TRBV7-3
d_gene: TRBD1
abundance: NA
j_gene: TRBJ1-1
CDR3nt: TGTGCCAGCAGTCCGAAGGGGAGGGGGCGAGACACTGAAGCTTTCTTT
CDR3aa: CASSPKGRGRDTEAFF

v_gene: TRBV29-1
d_gene: TRBD2
abundance: NA
j_gene: TRBJ2-3
CDR3nt: TGCAGCGTTATACTAGCGGGAGGACCAGATACGCAGTATTTT
CDR3aa: CSVILAGGPDTQYF

v_gene: TRBV4-2
d_gene: TRBD2
abundance: NA
j_gene: TRBJ2-1
CDR3nt: TGTGCCAGCAGCCAAGAGCTAGCGGGAGTACATGAGCAGCTCTTC
CDR3aa: CASSQELAGVHEQLF

v_gene: TRBV18
d_gene: NA
abundance: NA
j_gene: TRBJ1-6
CDR3nt: TGTGCCAGCTCACCCCTCAAAGGGGCTCATTCACCCCTCCACTTT
CDR3aa: CASSPLKGAHSPLHF

v_gene: TRBV4-3
d_gene: NA
abundance: many
j_gene: TRBJ1-1
CDR3nt: TGCGCCAGCACCAACCCCCCGGGGGAGAGGGCTTTCTTT
CDR3aa: CASTNPPGERAFF

v_gene: TRBV6-2/TRBV6-3
d_gene: TRBD1
abundance: many
j_gene: TRBJ1-5
CDR3nt: TGTGCCAGCAGTTCGGACAGGGTCCAGCCCCAGCATTTT
CDR3aa: CASSSDRVQPQHF

v_gene: TRBV20-1
d_gene: NA
abundance: NA
j_gene: TRBJ2-3
CDR3nt: TGCAGCGTTGCTCGTTTTTCGGGAGAGGCAGATACGCAGTATTTT
CDR3aa: CSVARFSGEADTQYF

v_gene: TRBV6-2/TRBV6-3
d_gene: TRBD2
abundance: once
j_gene: TRBJ2-1
CDR3nt: TGTGTTAGCAGTTACTGCCTAGCGGGAGGGTGCGAGCAGTTCTTC
CDR3aa: CVSSYCLAGGCEQFF

v_gene: TRBV7-9
d_gene: NA
abundance: NA
j_gene: TRBJ1-1
CDR3nt: TGTGCCAGCAGCCAAGCGGGGGGGCCTGGCCCCGGGGACACTGAAGCTTTCTTT
CDR3aa: CASSQAGGPGPGDTEAFF

v_gene: TRBV27
d_gene: TRBD1
abundance: many
j_gene: TRBJ1-1
CDR3nt: TGTGCCAGCAGTCTGGGACAGGGGCCATATTCGAACACTGAAGCTTTCTTT
CDR3aa: CASSLGQGPYSNTEAFF

v_gene: TRBV7-8
d_gene: TRBD2
abundance: NA
j_gene: TRBJ2-7
CDR3nt: TGTGCCAGCAGCTTAGAGACTAGCGGGATCTCCTACGAGCAGTACTTC
CDR3aa: CASSLETSGISYEQYF

v_gene: TRBV7-2
d_gene: NA
abundance: NA
j_gene: TRBJ2-7
CDR3nt: TGTGCCAGCAGCCGGGGCAGGAACGAGCAGTACTTC
CDR3aa: CASSRGRNEQYF

v_gene: TRBV9
d_gene: NA
abundance: NA
j_gene: TRBJ1-5
CDR3nt: TGTGCCAGCAGCGTAGACGCGGGTTATCAGCCCCAGCATTTT
CDR3aa: CASSVDAGYQPQHF

v_gene: TRBV15
d_gene: TRBD1
abundance: NA
j_gene: TRBJ2-2
CDR3nt: TGTGCCACCAGCAAAGATCGGGACAGGGTTAGGCCCGGGGAGCTGTTTTTT
CDR3aa: CATSKDRDRVRPGELFF

v_gene: TRBV18
d_gene: TRBD2
abundance: NA
j_gene: TRBJ2-3
CDR3nt: TGTGCCAGCTCACCACCAGGCGGGAGCCCAGATACGCAGTATTTT
CDR3aa: CASSPPGGSPDTQYF

v_gene: TRBV6-2/TRBV6-3
d_gene: NA
abundance: many
j_gene: TRBJ2-1
CDR3nt: TGTGCCAGCAGTTACTCGAAGAAGGGGTATGAGCAGTTCTTC
CDR3aa: CASSYSKKGYEQFF

v_gene: TRBV20-1
d_gene: TRBD2
abundance: many
j_gene: TRBJ2-7
CDR3nt: TGCAGTGCTAGAGGACTAGCGGGAGTGGCCGAGCAGTACTTC
CDR3aa: CSARGLAGVAEQYF

v_gene: TRBV20-1
d_gene: NA
abundance: many
j_gene: TRBJ2-3
CDR3nt: TGCAGTGCTAGACCCCCCCAAGGGGGTAGCGGCCTACGCACAGATACGCAGTATTTT
CDR3aa: CSARPPQGGSGLRTDTQYF

v_gene: TRBV20-1
d_gene: TRBD2
abundance: few
j_gene: TRBJ2-2
CDR3nt: TGCAGTGCTAGAGGATACTCCGGGACTAGCGTGAACACCGGGGAGCTGTTTTTT
CDR3aa: CSARGYSGTSVNTGELFF

v_gene: TRBV10-3
d_gene: TRBD1
abundance: NA
j_gene: TRBJ2-7
CDR3nt: TGTGCCATCAGTGGGGGGACAGGGCGATCCTACGAGCAGTACTTC
CDR3aa: CAISGGTGRSYEQYF

v_gene: TRBV12-3/TRBV12-4
d_gene: NA
abundance: few
j_gene: TRBJ2-7
CDR3nt: TGTGCCAGCACCGTCCGGGACGGCCGCTACGAGCAGTACTTC
CDR3aa: CASTVRDGRYEQYF

v_gene: TRBV4-3
d_gene: TRBD2
abundance: NA
j_gene: TRBJ2-7
CDR3nt: TGCGCCAGCGACGGGACTAGCGGGAGGAGGTCCTACGAGCAGTACTTC
CDR3aa: CASDGTSGRRSYEQYF

v_gene: TRBV11-3
d_gene: TRBD1
abundance: NA
j_gene: TRBJ1-6
CDR3nt: TGTGCCAGCAGCTCGGGACAGCGTAATTCACACCTCCACTTT
CDR3aa: CASSSGQRNSHLHF

v_gene: TRBV28
d_gene: NA
abundance: few
j_gene: TRBJ1-1
CDR3nt: TGTGCCAGCAGAGTAGGGAACACTGAAGCTTTCTTT
CDR3aa: CASRVGNTEAFF

v_gene: TRBV25-1
d_gene: NA
abundance: NA
j_gene: TRBJ2-5
CDR3nt: TGTGTTAGCAGTGAATTTTTAGGCAGTCAAGAGACCCAGTACTTC
CDR3aa: CVSSEFLGSQETQYF

v_gene: TRBV6-2/TRBV6-3
d_gene: TRBD2
abundance: few
j_gene: TRBJ2-7
CDR3nt: TGTGCCAGCAGCCTACTAGCGAACTACGAGCAGTACTTC
CDR3aa: CASSLLANYEQYF

v_gene: TRBV7-2
d_gene: NA
abundance: few
j_gene: TRBJ1-2
CDR3nt: TGTGCCAGCAGCGAACAGGGCTATGGCTACACCTTC
CDR3aa: CASSEQGYGYTF

v_gene: TRBV5-1
d_gene: TRBD1
abundance: NA
j_gene: TRBJ1-2
CDR3nt: TGCGCCAGCAGCGCAAGACAGGGTCATGGCTACACCTTC
CDR3aa: CASSARQGHGYTF

v_gene: TRBV20-1
d_gene: TRBD2
abundance: NA
j_gene: TRBJ2-5
CDR3nt: TGCAGTGCTAGAAGCCTAGCGGGAGTTGAGACCCAGTACTTC
CDR3aa: CSARSLAGVETQYF

v_gene: TRBV7-2
d_gene: TRBD1
abundance: NA
j_gene: TRBJ2-5
CDR3nt: TGTGCCAGCAGCGCGGGACAGGGTGTTGGGACCCAGTACTTC
CDR3aa: CASSAGQGVGTQYF

v_gene: TRBV18
d_gene: TRBD1
abundance: NA
j_gene: TRBJ1-5
CDR3nt: TGTGCCAGCTCGGATACAGGGGGCAATCAGCCCCAGCATTTT
CDR3aa: CASSDTGGNQPQHF

v_gene: TRBV27
d_gene: TRBD1
abundance: many
j_gene: TRBJ1-2
CDR3nt: TGTGCCAGCAGTTCCCGACAGGGGGGAGATGGCTACACCTTC
CDR3aa: CASSSRQGGDGYTF

v_gene: TRBV27
d_gene: NA
abundance: few
j_gene: TRBJ2-1
CDR3nt: TGTGCCAGCAGGAGGGACGGGGCCCGGGCTGAGCAGTTCTTC
CDR3aa: CASRRDGARAEQFF

v_gene: TRBV28
d_gene: NA
abundance: few
j_gene: TRBJ1-6
CDR3nt: TGTGCCAGCAGCCTGACAGGATTCTATAATTCACCCCTCCACTTT
CDR3aa: CASSLTGFYNSPLHF

v_gene: TRBV7-9
d_gene: TRBD2
abundance: NA
j_gene: TRBJ2-1
CDR3nt: TGTGCCAGCAGCCCCTCTAGCGGGAGGGGCAATGAGCAGTTCTTC
CDR3aa: CASSPSSGRGNEQFF

v_gene: TRBV15
d_gene: NA
abundance: many
j_gene: TRBJ2-3
CDR3nt: TGTGCCACCAGCAGAATTAGCGGAGCCAACACAGATACGCAGTATTTT
CDR3aa: CATSRISGANTDTQYF

v_gene: TRBV20-1
d_gene: TRBD1
abundance: NA
j_gene: TRBJ2-7
CDR3nt: TGCAGTGCTAGAGATAGAGGACAGGGGATTTACGAGCAGTACTTC
CDR3aa: CSARDRGQGIYEQYF

v_gene: TRBV6-2/TRBV6-3
d_gene: NA
abundance: NA
j_gene: TRBJ2-2
CDR3nt: TGTGCCAGCAGTACCACTGGGCCCGGGGAGCTGTTTTTT
CDR3aa: CASSTTGPGELFF

v_gene: TRBV20-1
d_gene: NA
abundance: NA
j_gene: TRBJ1-6
CDR3nt: TGCAGTGCTAGGACCAGGGTTGGGTCCTATAATTCGCCCCTCCACTTT
CDR3aa: CSARTRVGSYNSPLHF

v_gene: TRBV7-9
d_gene: TRBD2
abundance: NA
j_gene: TRBJ2-3
CDR3nt: TGTGCCAGCAGCTTAGGCACTAGCGGCTTCCTAGATACGAAGTATTTT
CDR3aa: CASSLGTSGFLDTKYF

v_gene: TRBV5-6
d_gene: NA
abundance: few
j_gene: TRBJ2-5
CDR3nt: TGTGCCAGCAGCCGGTCAGCCCAAGAGACCCAGTACTTC
CDR3aa: CASSRSAQETQYF

v_gene: TRBV7-9
d_gene: NA
abundance: NA
j_gene: TRBJ1-1
CDR3nt: TGTGCCAGCAGCTTAGAGAGGACCAGCGCTTTCTTT
CDR3aa: CASSLERTSAFF

v_gene: TRBV28
d_gene: NA
abundance: NA
j_gene: TRBJ1-1
CDR3nt: TGTGCCAGCAGTTCGAGGGTCACTGAAGCTTTCTTT
CDR3aa: CASSSRVTEAFF

v_gene: TRBV28
d_gene: NA
abundance: many
j_gene: TRBJ1-5
CDR3nt: TGTGCCAGCAGTTTAAGGGAGGGGAACCATCAGCCCCAGCATTTT
CDR3aa: CASSLREGNHQPQHF

v_gene: TRBV28
d_gene: NA
abundance: many
j_gene: TRBJ2-5
CDR3nt: TGTGCCAGCAGTTTGGGGACTTTGGAGACCCAGTACTTC
CDR3aa: CASSLGTLETQYF